The next 18 T cell receptor beta chains were all read from a single sample in a study of T cell changes during pregnancy in multiple sclerosis. Repertoires were generated with immunoSEQ multiplex PCR, while TCRdb's copy carries only in-frame clones and drops some. Among tens of thousands of clones listed, around nine tenths were seen once. The sample here was CD4+ T cells from peripheral blood mononuclear cells, taken in the second trimester of pregnancy. These receptors originate from a female donor with multiple sclerosis, enrolled in a pregnancy study.

J is TRBJ2-7 and V is TRBV19, with D maybe TRBD2 (6 bases). CDR3 length: 15 amino acids. The V end lost 2 bases, the J end lost 4 bases, and 15 bases lay between the germline ends. Per the germline V gene, CDR1 is LNHDA and CDR2 is SQIVND (reference sequence). DNA for the CDR3: TGTGCCAGTAGTATAAAATCTACGGCGGGATACGAGCAGTACTTC. The encoded protein is CASSIKSTAGYEQYF.

The V call is TRBV30, the J call TRBJ2-3; 8 nucleotides align to TRBD2. V gave up 8 bases and J gave up 4 bases; unmatched junction bases: 8. CDR3 length equals 13 residues. Germline lookup yields CDR1 GTSNPN and CDR2 SVGIG (reference sequence). The CDR3 sequence: CALSSGGPDTQYF. The CDR3 DNA is TGTGCCCTATCGTCGGGGGGGCCAGATACGCAGTATTTT.

The chain combines TRBV7-3 with TRBJ2-5; D gene ambiguous. Trimming removed 1 base from V and 5 bases from J, with 8 bases in between. Germline V gene sequence: CDR1 SGHTA, CDR2 FQGTGA. CDR3 length equals 13 residues. Here the CDR3 reads CASSLMALETQYF. The DNA of the CDR3 is TGTGCCAGCAGCTTAATGGCTCTGGAGACCCAGTACTTC.

This clone was observed a handful of times. This chain connects TRBV5-8 to TRBJ2-7; TRBD2 matches at 7 bases. V gave up 5 bases and J gave up 5 bases; unmatched junction bases: 10. Germline V gene sequence: CDR1 SGHTS, CDR2 YDEGEE. The CDR3 is 14 amino acids. In DNA form, the CDR3 reads TGTGCCAGCAGTAAGCGGGAAGCAGTTGACGAGCAGTACTTC. This encodes CASSKREAVDEQYF.

The chain links TRBV6-6 to TRBJ2-7; D is perhaps TRBD1 (7 bases). The ends were cut back, 5 bases at V and 4 bases at J, with 18 bases in the middle. The CDR3 totals 15 residues. The germline CDR1 and CDR2 sequences are MNHNY and SVGAGI (reference sequence). The CDR3 nucleotides read TGTGCCAGCAGTCAGGGAGGAGGGGGCGAGTACGAGCAGTACTTC. It translates to CASSQGGGGEYEQYF.

The chain is built from TRBV5-3 and TRBJ2-7; the match to TRBD1 covers 9 bases. TRBV5-3 is placed among ORFs of uncertain function. The CDR3 spans 19 residues. J gave up 0 bases and V 1 base, and 14 bases lay outside the gene matches. CDR3 region: CARSLCPGQGLRASYEQYF. For the CDR3, the DNA is TGTGCCAGAAGCTTGTGTCCGGGACAGGGCCTTCGGGCCTCCTACGAGCAGTACTTC.

CDR3 nucleotide sequence: TGTGCCAGTACCCCGGCGGCAAACTATGGCTACACCTTC. This gives the protein CASTPAANYGYTF. This chain joins TRBV28 and TRBJ1-2; D gene unclear. From germline, CDR1 is MDHEN and CDR2 SYDVKM. This CDR3 is 13 amino acids long. Trimming cost V 9 bases and J 2 bases, with 13 bases left between them.

The rearrangement uses TRBV9 and TRBJ2-7, with 7 bases matching TRBD2. CDR3 length equals 15 residues. The germline V gene has CDR1 SGDLS and CDR2 YYNGEE. Trimming at V came to 5 bases and at J to 2 bases, leaving 10 bases not matched to a gene. Written as DNA, the CDR3 is TGTGCCAGCAGTTTCACTAGCGCATCGACCTACGAGCAGTACTTC. Its protein is CASSFTSASTYEQYF.

The rearrangement links TRBV4-1 to TRBJ2-4; 11 nucleotides align to TRBD2. Germline CDR1 MGHRA, CDR2 YSYEKL. V trimming: 3 bases; J trimming: 1 base; junction bases outside the gene matches: 5. CDR3 size: 17 residues. The CDR3 DNA sequence: TGCGCCAGCAGCCATTTACTAGCGGGGGAGGCCAAAAACATTCAGTACTTC. It codes for CASSHLLAGEAKNIQYF.

The chain has TRBV15 and TRBJ2-1; TRBD2 matches 8 bases. Trimming cost V 2 bases and J 5 bases; bases outside gene matches: 8. Germline V lookup: CDR1 LNHNV, CDR2 YYDKDF (reference sequence). The CDR3 sequence is 16 residues long. This chain's CDR3 is CATSRSPGLGNNEQFF. The CDR3 DNA reads as TGTGCCACCAGCAGATCTCCGGGACTAGGCAACAATGAGCAGTTCTTC.

The V and J genes are TRBV6-1 and TRBJ1-5, with 9 bases lining up with TRBD1. The V and J ends lost 9 bases and 9 bases, in that order; junction bases with no gene match: 6. The germline V gene encodes CDR1 MNHNS and CDR2 SASEGT. The CDR3 extends over 12 amino acids. CDR3 nucleotides: TGTGCCAGTATGCTGGGACAGGGGCCCCAGCATTTT. It encodes CASMLGQGPQHF.

This chain joins TRBV5-1 and TRBJ2-1; 8 bases map to TRBD2. The CDR3 consists of 16 residues. The germline V gene has CDR1 SGHRS and CDR2 YFSETQ. V lost 4 bases, J lost 0 bases, and 6 bases stayed unmatched. The chain's CDR3 is CASSRTGTSSYNEQFF. The CDR3 DNA reads as TGCGCCAGCAGCAGAACCGGGACTAGCTCCTACAATGAGCAGTTCTTC.

The J gene is TRBJ1-6, the V gene TRBV7-9, with TRBD1 as a possible D gene (5 bases). Trimming took 2 bases from V and 6 from J, leaving 14 bases between them. Per germline, CDR1 SEHNR and CDR2 FQNEAQ (reference sequence). CDR3 length: 16 residues. The CDR3 protein is CASSLSPTGVNSPLHF. CDR3 nucleotide sequence: TGTGCCAGCAGCTTATCCCCCACAGGTGTTAATTCACCCCTCCACTTT.

The chain carries TRBV10-3 and TRBJ2-3; the match to TRBD2 covers 14 bases. The CDR3 is made up of 19 amino acids. The trim removed 3 bases at V and 4 bases at J, leaving 12 bases unmatched. Germline assignment: CDR1 ENHRY and CDR2 SYGVKD. CDR3 in amino acids: CAISDPTTSGGALADTQYF. CDR3 DNA: TGTGCCATCAGTGACCCAACGACTAGCGGGGGGGCATTGGCAGATACGCAGTATTTT.

As regards this clone: Compared with germline, one end of the junction differs, possibly owing to a read error. The rearrangement joins TRBV2 to TRBJ2-3; TRBD1 matches at 7 bases. CDR1 SNHLY and CDR2 FYNNEI come from the germline V gene. CDR3 size: 16 residues. In DNA, the CDR3 is TGTGCCAGCAGTGAAGGCGGCCAGTGGGCCAGATACGCAGGGGGTTTT. Protein product: CASSEGGQWARYAGGF. Full variable domain (remainder filled in from reference TRBV2 and TRBJ2-3): EPEVTQTPSHQVTQMGQEVILRCVPISNHLYFYWYRQILGQKVEFLVSFYNNEISEKSEIFDDQFSVERPDGSNFTLKIRSTKLEDSAMYFCASSEGGQWARYAGGFGPGTRLTVL.

The chain employs TRBV7-2 and TRBJ1-5; D gene unclear. CDR1 SGHTA and CDR2 FQGNSA come from the germline V gene. Between the trimmed V and J ends, which lost 1 base and 2 bases, there was a span of 6 bases. The CDR3 totals 14 residues. CDR3 coding DNA: TGTGCCAGCAGCTTAGTTTCGGGCAATCAGCCCCAGCATTTT. This gives the protein CASSLVSGNQPQHF.

The genes are TRBV9 and TRBJ2-1; TRBD2 is a possible D gene (5 bases). The germline V and J ends were trimmed by 3 bases and 6 bases, with 19 bases remaining between them. The CDR3 runs to 16 residues. CDR1 is SGDLS, CDR2 YYNGEE, per germline. Written as DNA, the CDR3 is TGTGCCAGCAGCGCCAGGAGTAGCGCTAACCTCAATGAGCAGTTCTTC. Encoded protein: CASSARSSANLNEQFF.

The chain uses TRBV18 and TRBJ2-1; no clear D. Germline V CDR1 and CDR2: KGHSH, LQKENI. Trimming took off 1 base at V and 0 bases at J, with 7 bases between the two ends. The CDR3 extends over 15 amino acids. This CDR3 is CASSPLLSSYNEQFF. The CDR3 DNA sequence: TGTGCCAGCTCACCACTACTGAGCTCCTACAATGAGCAGTTCTTC.